These 20 T cell receptor beta chains share one sample of origin, sequenced in a study of T cells in Graves' hyperthyroidism and ophthalmopathy. TCR beta CDR3 regions were amplified from RNA transcripts. A first-round RT-PCR of the TCR CDR3 used the HTBI primer set. TCRdb re-called the multiplex PCR reads with MiXCR, one entry per CDR3 protein. Among some 740,000 distinct CDR3 sequences listed, approximately 15% were seen once. The sequencing sample was made of blood. These TCRs come from a woman aged 18-29 years with Graves' hyperthyroidism.

Ten or more counts support this clonotype. The V call is TRBV6-1, the J call TRBJ1-1; perhaps TRBD1 as D (5 bases). V was cut by 5 bases and J by 5 bases, with 21 bases left in between. CDR3 length: 16 amino acids. CDR1 and CDR2 from the germline V gene are MNHNS and SASEGT. CDR3 protein: CASSSTSGSGGTEAFF. CDR3 coding DNA: TGTGCCAGCAGTTCAACATCAGGATCGGGGGGGACTGAAGCTTTCTTT.

This clonotype was seen repeatedly, ten times or more. This rearrangement joins TRBV24-1 to TRBJ1-1; D is unresolved. Germline-derived CDR1 and CDR2 are KGHDR and SFDVKD. The V end lost 6 bases, the J end lost 7 bases, and 17 bases lay between the germline ends. CDR3 length: 14 residues. Here the CDR3 reads CATSKSGCVVEAFF. The CDR3 DNA reads TGTGCCACCAGTAAATCGGGCTGCGTCGTTGAAGCTTTCTTT.

This clonotype was seen repeatedly, ten times or more. The rearrangement links TRBV28 to TRBJ2-1, with D perhaps TRBD2 (6 bases). Trimming removed 7 bases from V and 5 bases from J, with 15 bases in between. The CDR3 length is 14 residues. Germline values: CDR1 MDHEN, CDR2 SYDVKM. The CDR3 nucleotides read TGTGCCAGCATGGGGCGAGGACTAAACAATGAGCAGTTCTTC. Protein: CASMGRGLNNEQFF.

There are a few counts of this clonotype. The genes are TRBV28 and TRBJ2-7; 7 bases agree with TRBD2. This CDR3 is 15 amino acids long. Germline V gene sequence: CDR1 MDHEN, CDR2 SYDVKM. With V trimmed by 1 base and J by 3 bases, 6 bases remained unmatched. The CDR3 bases are TGTGCCAGCAGTTTATTTGCTAGCGGAGACTACGAGCAGTACTTC. Residues: CASSLFASGDYEQYF.

This chain connects TRBV12-3 or TRBV12-4 to TRBJ2-1, with 10 bases identical to TRBD2. Trimming cost V 3 bases and J 0 bases; bases outside gene matches: 8. There are 18 residues in the CDR3. CDR3 loop: CASSLVGLAVFSYNEQFF. The CDR3 bases are TGTGCCAGCAGTTTGGTAGGACTAGCGGTCTTCTCCTACAATGAGCAGTTCTTC.

The V call is TRBV7-9, the J call TRBJ2-1, with unresolved D. Trimming took 2 bases from V and 13 from J, leaving 6 bases between them. CDR1 is SEHNR, CDR2 FQNEAQ, per germline (reference sequence). This CDR3 spans 10 amino acids. CDR3 residues: CASSLKEQFF. CDR3 in DNA: TGTGCCAGCAGCTTAAAGGAACAGTTCTTC.

The chain joins TRBV19 to TRBJ2-7; D not certain. Trimming took 1 base from V and 3 from J, leaving 7 bases between them. The CDR3 has 13 residues. The germline V gene has CDR1 LNHDA and CDR2 SQIVND (reference sequence). CDR3 bases: TGTGCCAGTAGTATAGGCTGGGACTACGAGCAGTACTTC. Amino acid sequence: CASSIGWDYEQYF.

This clonotype was detected many times. The chain's CDR3 is CASNYNPTEAFF. CDR3 coding DNA: TGTGCCAGCAATTACAATCCCACTGAAGCTTTCTTT. The chain uses TRBV12-3 or TRBV12-4 and TRBJ1-1; D not certain. The CDR3 is 12 amino acids. With 7 bases removed from V and 4 bases from J, the gap between germline ends came to 10 bases.

This clonotype came up many times. The J gene is TRBJ2-5, the V gene TRBV13; possibly TRBD1 for D (5 bases). CDR1 PRHDT and CDR2 FYEKMQ come from the germline V gene (reference sequence). The CDR3 consists of 13 residues. The V end was cut by 1 base, the J end by 9 bases, with 12 bases between. The CDR3 reads CASSLATRRAQYF. The CDR3 DNA sequence: TGTGCCAGCAGCTTAGCTACTCGCAGGGCCCAGTACTTC.

In this sample, this clonotype turned up many times. The CDR3 sequence: CASSYISGGMGDTQYF. Here the CDR3 DNA reads TGTGCCAGCAGCTATATCTCCGGGGGGATGGGAGATACGCAGTATTTT. The genes are TRBV7-9 and TRBJ2-3; 7 positions agree with TRBD2. The junction had 12 bases not matched to a gene; V was cut back by 4 bases and J by 5 bases. Germline V lookup: CDR1 SEHNR, CDR2 FQNEAQ (reference sequence). This CDR3 has 16 amino acids.

This chain uses TRBV6-5 with TRBJ2-7; the D is unclear. V was trimmed by 0 bases and J by 6 bases, leaving 3 bases between them. CDR1 is MNHEY and CDR2 is SVGAGI in the germline V gene. The CDR3 sequence is 11 residues long. This CDR3 reads CASSYSLEQYF. For the CDR3, the DNA is TGTGCCAGCAGTTACTCACTCGAGCAGTACTTC.

This clonotype was seen a few times. V is TRBV18 and J is TRBJ1-2, with D uncertain. Trimming removed 3 bases from V and 3 bases from J, with 14 bases in between. The V gene's germline CDR1 is KGHSH and CDR2 LQKENI. The CDR3 length is 15 residues. This CDR3 is CASSPRTVDHYGYTF. The CDR3 nucleotides are TGTGCCAGCTCACCTAGGACGGTGGACCACTATGGCTACACCTTC.

This clonotype has ten or more counts. The rearrangement uses TRBV13 and TRBJ1-1; 8 positions agree with TRBD1. V dropped 4 bases and J dropped 3; count of bases not matched to a gene: 4. Germline CDR1 is PRHDT and CDR2 is FYEKMQ (reference sequence). This CDR3 has 14 residues. The CDR3 loop is CASSSRGPYTEAFF. CDR3 nucleotides: TGTGCCAGCAGCTCCAGGGGGCCCTACACTGAAGCTTTCTTT.

A few counts support this clonotype. This chain connects TRBV4-2 to TRBJ1-3; D unresolved. CDR1 and CDR2 from the germline V gene are LGHNA and YNFKEQ. Trimming stripped 0 bases from V and 0 bases from J, with 9 bases between. The CDR3 contains 16 residues. The CDR3 spells CASSQDKTASGNTIYF. DNA for the CDR3: TGTGCCAGCAGCCAAGATAAGACGGCCTCTGGAAACACCATATATTTT.

This clonotype was counted ten times or more. The chain recombines TRBV20-1 with TRBJ1-2; D not certain. The CDR3 is 11 residues long. Trimming cost V 3 bases and J 8 bases, with 10 bases left between them. In germline, CDR1 is DFQATT, CDR2 SNEGSKA (reference sequence). The CDR3: CSARASGGYTF. DNA for the CDR3: TGCAGTGCTAGGGCCTCGGGAGGCTACACCTTC.

The V call is TRBV7-9, the J call TRBJ2-1, with TRBD2 matching over 8 bases. The CDR3 length is 14 residues. Germline V gene data show CDR1 as SEHNR and CDR2 as FQNEAQ (reference sequence). V gave up 5 bases and J gave up 7 bases; unmatched junction bases: 7. This chain's CDR3 is CASSGQREPNEQFF. The DNA for the CDR3 is TGTGCCAGCAGCGGACAGCGGGAGCCAAATGAGCAGTTCTTC. Full variable domain (missing parts from reference TRBV7-9 and TRBJ2-1): DTGVSQNPRHKITKRGQNVTFRCDPISEHNRLYWYRQTLGQGPEFLTYFQNEAQLEKSRLLSDRFSAERPKGSFSTLEIQRTEQGDSAMYLCASSGQREPNEQFFGPGTRLTVL.

Points on this clonotype: A read error may explain this, as a much larger clone is one base away. This sequence joins TRBV10-3 and TRBJ2-7; D perhaps matches TRBD2 (5 bases). The CDR3 extends over 16 amino acids. Germline V CDR1 and CDR2: ENHRY, SYGVKD. With 0 bases removed from V and 7 bases from J, the gap between germline ends came to 19 bases. The CDR3 sequence: CAISESMSSSYNEQYF. In DNA, the CDR3 is TGTGCCATCAGTGAGTCGATGTCTAGCAGTTACAATGAGCAGTACTTC.

The sample holds a few counts of this clonotype. In nucleotides, the CDR3 is TGTGCCAGTAAAAGCATAGCGGGAGACCGAACAGATACGCAGTATTTT. Its protein product is CASKSIAGDRTDTQYF. This sequence joins TRBV19 and TRBJ2-3, with 9 bases that match TRBD2. V dropped 7 bases and J dropped 3; count of bases not matched to a gene: 11. The CDR3 runs to 16 residues. Per the germline V gene, CDR1 is LNHDA and CDR2 is SQIVND (reference sequence).

In its sample, this clonotype was seen many times. The chain employs TRBV30 and TRBJ1-5, with a possible D match to TRBD1 (5 bases). V shed 1 base and J shed 6 bases, with 13 bases lying between them. The length of the CDR3 is 14 residues. Germline CDR1 GTSNPN, CDR2 SVGIG (reference sequence). The CDR3 loop reads CAWSDGLGRQPQHF. The CDR3 DNA reads TGTGCCTGGAGTGACGGATTGGGACGTCAGCCCCAGCATTTT.

V is TRBV5-1 and J is TRBJ1-1; a possible D gene is TRBD1 (5 bases). This CDR3 comprises 16 residues. With 4 bases removed from V and 1 base from J, the gap between germline ends came to 17 bases. CDR1 and CDR2 from the germline V gene are SGHRS and YFSETQ. The CDR3 reads CASSPYFTGQNTEAFF. CDR3 DNA sequence: TGCGCCAGCAGCCCTTATTTTACAGGACAGAACACTGAAGCTTTCTTT.